One T cell receptor beta chain is described in this entry. Its antigen is as yet unknown. The sample belongs to a study of PD-1 blockade in classical Hodgkin lymphoma. For the study at large: Nivolumab was administered to patients intravenously at 3 mg/kg every 2 weeks. Notes on the study in general: Those achieving complete response showed baseline diversity like newly diagnosed patients.

Patients all relapsed after autologous stem cell transplantation, and there was variation in brentuximab vedotin exposure. Researchers report purifying CD4+ T cells from thawed PBMCs by magnetic negative selection. Best response was recorded as complete response, partial response or progressive disease. This CDR3 has 14 residues. V was pared by 3 bases and J by 2 bases, with 9 bases between. Germline loops: CDR1 MDHEN, CDR2 SYDVKM. Produced via immunoSEQ multiplex PCR; TCRdb's table is partial and in-frame only. The sample lists several thousand clones, about 80% seen once, with around 2.5% in the top ten.

V is TRBV28 and J is TRBJ2-3; D unresolved. This receptor was obtained from a human donor with classical Hodgkin lymphoma. This material consisted of CD4+ T cells from blood, taken at baseline. For the CDR3, the DNA is TGTGCCAGCAGTTTTCGCGGCCTCACAGATACGCAGTATTTT. Protein product: CASSFRGLTDTQYF.